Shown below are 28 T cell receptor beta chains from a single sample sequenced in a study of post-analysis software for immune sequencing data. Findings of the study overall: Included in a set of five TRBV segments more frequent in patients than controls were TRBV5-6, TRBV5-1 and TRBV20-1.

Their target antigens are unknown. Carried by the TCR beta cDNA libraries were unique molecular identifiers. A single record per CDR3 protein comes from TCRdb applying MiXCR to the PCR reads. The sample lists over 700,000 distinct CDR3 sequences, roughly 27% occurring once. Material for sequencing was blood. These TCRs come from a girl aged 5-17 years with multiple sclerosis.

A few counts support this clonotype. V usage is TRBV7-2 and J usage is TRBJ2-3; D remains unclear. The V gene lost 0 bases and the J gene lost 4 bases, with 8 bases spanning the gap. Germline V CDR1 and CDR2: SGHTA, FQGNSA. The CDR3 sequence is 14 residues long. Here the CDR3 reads CASSLASVPDTQYF. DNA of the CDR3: TGTGCCAGCAGCTTAGCCTCAGTGCCAGATACGCAGTATTTT. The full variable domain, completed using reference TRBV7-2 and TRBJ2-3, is GAGVSQSPSNKVTEKGKDVELRCDPISGHTALYWYRQSLGQGLEFLIYFQGNSAPDKSGLPSDRFSAERTGGSVSTLTIQRTQQEDSAVYLCASSLASVPDTQYFGPGTRLTVL.

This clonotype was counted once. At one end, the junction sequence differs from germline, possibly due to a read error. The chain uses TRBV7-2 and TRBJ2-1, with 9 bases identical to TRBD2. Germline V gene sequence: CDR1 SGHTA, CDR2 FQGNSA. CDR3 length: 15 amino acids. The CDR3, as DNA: TGTGCCAGCAGCCTAGCCGCCCGACTAGCGGTAGAGCAGTTCTTC. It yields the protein CASSLAARLAVEQFF.

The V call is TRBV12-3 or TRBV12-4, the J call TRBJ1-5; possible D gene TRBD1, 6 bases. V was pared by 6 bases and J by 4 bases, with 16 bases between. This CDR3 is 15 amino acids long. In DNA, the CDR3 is TGTGCCAGCAGATCCCAACAGGGAGGTAATCAGCCCCAGCATTTT. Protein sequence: CASRSQQGGNQPQHF.

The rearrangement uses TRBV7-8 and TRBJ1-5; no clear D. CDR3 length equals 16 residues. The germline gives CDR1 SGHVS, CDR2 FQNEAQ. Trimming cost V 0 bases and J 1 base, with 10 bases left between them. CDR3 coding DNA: TGTGCCAGCAGCTTAGCGTTCGGAAGCAGCAATCAGCCCCAGCATTTT. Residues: CASSLAFGSSNQPQHF.

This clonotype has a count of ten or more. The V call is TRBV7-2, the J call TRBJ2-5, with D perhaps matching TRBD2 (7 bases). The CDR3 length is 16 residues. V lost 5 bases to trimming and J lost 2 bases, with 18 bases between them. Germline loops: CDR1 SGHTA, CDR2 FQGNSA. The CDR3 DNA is TGTGCCAGCAGCCCGCGCCGGGGGGCCAGTCAAGAGACCCAGTACTTC. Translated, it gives CASSPRRGASQETQYF.

In nucleotides, the CDR3 is TGCGCCAGCAGCCAGCCCGGACTAGCGGGACGGGAGACCCAGTACTTC. Protein product: CASSQPGLAGRETQYF. The chain carries TRBV4-1 and TRBJ2-5, with 12 bases lining up with TRBD2. The V and J ends lost 3 bases and 5 bases, in that order; junction bases with no gene match: 7. Germline V gene data show CDR1 as MGHRA and CDR2 as YSYEKL. The CDR3 runs to 16 residues.

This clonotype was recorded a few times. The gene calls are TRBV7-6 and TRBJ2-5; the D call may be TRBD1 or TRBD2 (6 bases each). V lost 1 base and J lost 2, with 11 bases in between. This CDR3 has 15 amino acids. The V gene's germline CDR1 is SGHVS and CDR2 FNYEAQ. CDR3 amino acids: CASSLEGGRQETQYF. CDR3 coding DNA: TGTGCCAGCAGCTTAGAGGGGGGAAGACAAGAGACCCAGTACTTC.

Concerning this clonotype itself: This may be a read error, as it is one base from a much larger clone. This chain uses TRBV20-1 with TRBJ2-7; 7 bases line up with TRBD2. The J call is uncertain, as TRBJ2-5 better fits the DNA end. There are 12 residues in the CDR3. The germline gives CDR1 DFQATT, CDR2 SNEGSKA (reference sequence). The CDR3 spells CGADLAAETQYF. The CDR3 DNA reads TGCGGTGCTGACCTAGCGGCAGAGACCCAGTACTTC.

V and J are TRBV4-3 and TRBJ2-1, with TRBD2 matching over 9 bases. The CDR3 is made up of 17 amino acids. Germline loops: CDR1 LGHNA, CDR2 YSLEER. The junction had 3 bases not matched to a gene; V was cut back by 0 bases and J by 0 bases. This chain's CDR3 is CASSQDISGSSYNEQFF. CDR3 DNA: TGCGCCAGCAGCCAAGATATTAGCGGGAGCTCCTACAATGAGCAGTTCTTC.

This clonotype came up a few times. CDR3 in DNA: TGCGCCAGCAGTGAGTTTGTGAGCAACACCGGGGAGCTGTTTTTT. Protein sequence: CASSEFVSNTGELFF. The rearrangement links TRBV10-1 to TRBJ2-2; D ambiguous. Germline V gene sequence: CDR1 WNHNN, CDR2 SYGVQD (reference sequence). V lost 1 base, J lost 2 bases, and 8 bases lay in between. The CDR3 length is 15 residues.

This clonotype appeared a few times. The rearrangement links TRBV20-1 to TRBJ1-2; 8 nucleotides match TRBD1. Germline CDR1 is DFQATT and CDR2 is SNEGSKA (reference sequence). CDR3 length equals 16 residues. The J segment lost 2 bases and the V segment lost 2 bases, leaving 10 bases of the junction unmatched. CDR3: CSARQFDRGGNYGYTF. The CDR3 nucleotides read TGCAGTGCTAGACAATTCGACAGGGGAGGGAACTATGGCTACACCTTC.

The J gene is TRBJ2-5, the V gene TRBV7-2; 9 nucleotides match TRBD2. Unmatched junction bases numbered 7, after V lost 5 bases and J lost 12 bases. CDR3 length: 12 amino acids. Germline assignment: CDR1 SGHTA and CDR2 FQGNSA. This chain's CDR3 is CASSPEGLAKYF. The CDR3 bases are TGTGCCAGCAGCCCGGAGGGACTAGCCAAGTACTTC.

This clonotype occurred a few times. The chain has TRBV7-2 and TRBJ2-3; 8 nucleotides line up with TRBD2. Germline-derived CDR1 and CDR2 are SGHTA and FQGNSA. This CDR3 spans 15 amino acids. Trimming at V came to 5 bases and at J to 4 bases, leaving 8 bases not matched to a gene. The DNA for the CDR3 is TGTGCCAGCAGCCGGGGACTAGTGGGACCAGATACGCAGTATTTT. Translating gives CASSRGLVGPDTQYF.

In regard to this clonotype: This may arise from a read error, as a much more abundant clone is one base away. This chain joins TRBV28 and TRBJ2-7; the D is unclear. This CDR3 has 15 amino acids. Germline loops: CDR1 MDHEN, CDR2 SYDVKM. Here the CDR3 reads CAGSFGIPGSYEQYF. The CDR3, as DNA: TGTGCCGGCAGTTTCGGTATCCCTGGCTCCTACGAGCAGTACTTC.

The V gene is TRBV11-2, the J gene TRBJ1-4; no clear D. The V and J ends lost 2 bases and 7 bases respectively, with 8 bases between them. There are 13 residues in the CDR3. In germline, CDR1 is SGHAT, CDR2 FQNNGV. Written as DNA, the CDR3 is TGTGCCAGCAGCTTACGACCTTTTGAAAAACTGTTTTTT. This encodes CASSLRPFEKLFF.

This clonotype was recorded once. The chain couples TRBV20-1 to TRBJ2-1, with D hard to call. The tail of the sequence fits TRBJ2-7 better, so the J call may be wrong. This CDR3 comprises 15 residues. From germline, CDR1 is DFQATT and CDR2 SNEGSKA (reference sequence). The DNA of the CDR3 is TGCAGTGCTAGGCTCGAGACACCCTCCTACAATGAGCAGTACTTC. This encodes CSARLETPSYNEQYF.

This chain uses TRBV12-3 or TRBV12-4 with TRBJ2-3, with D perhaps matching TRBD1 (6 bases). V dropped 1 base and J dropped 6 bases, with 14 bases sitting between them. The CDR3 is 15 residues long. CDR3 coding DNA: TGTGCCAGCAGTTTAGGTCTAGTGGGGGCGGATACGCAGTATTTT. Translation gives CASSLGLVGADTQYF.

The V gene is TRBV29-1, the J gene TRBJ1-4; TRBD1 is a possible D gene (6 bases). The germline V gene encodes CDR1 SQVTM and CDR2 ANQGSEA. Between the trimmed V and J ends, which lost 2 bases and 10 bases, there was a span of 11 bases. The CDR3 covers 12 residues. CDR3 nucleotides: TGCAGCGTTGAACGGGGCAGGGGAAAACTGTTTTTT. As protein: CSVERGRGKLFF. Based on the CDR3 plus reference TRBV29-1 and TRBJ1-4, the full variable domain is SAVISQKPSRDICQRGTSLTIQCQVDSQVTMMFWYRQQPGQSLTLIATANQGSEATYESGFVIDKFPISRPNLTFSTLTVSNMSPEDSSIYLCSVERGRGKLFFGSGTQLSVL.

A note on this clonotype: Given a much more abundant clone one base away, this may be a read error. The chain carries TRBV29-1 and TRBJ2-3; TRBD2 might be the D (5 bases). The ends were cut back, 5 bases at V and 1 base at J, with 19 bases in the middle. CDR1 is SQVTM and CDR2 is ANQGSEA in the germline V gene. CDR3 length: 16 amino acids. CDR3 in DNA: TGCAGCGTTTTACGTCGCGTTGTGGGAGGCACAGATACGCAGTATTTT. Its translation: CSVLRRVVGGTDTQYF.

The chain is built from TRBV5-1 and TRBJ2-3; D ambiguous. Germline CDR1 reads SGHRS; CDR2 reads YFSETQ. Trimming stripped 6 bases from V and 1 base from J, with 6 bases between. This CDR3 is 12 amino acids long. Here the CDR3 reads CASTSGTDTQYF. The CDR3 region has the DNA TGCGCCAGCACTTCTGGCACAGATACGCAGTATTTT. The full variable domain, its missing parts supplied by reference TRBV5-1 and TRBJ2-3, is KAGVTQTPRYLIKTRGQQVTLSCSPISGHRSVSWYQQTPGQGLQFLFEYFSETQRNKGNFPGRFSGRQFSNSRSEMNVSTLELGDSALYLCASTSGTDTQYFGPGTRLTVL.

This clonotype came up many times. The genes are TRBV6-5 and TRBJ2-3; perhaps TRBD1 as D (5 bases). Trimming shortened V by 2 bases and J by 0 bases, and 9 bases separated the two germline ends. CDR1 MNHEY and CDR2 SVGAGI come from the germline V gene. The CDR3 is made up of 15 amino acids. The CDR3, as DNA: TGTGCCAGCAGTTACGGGGCAGCTAGCACAGATACGCAGTATTTT. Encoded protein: CASSYGAASTDTQYF.

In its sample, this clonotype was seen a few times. CDR3 nucleotide sequence: TGTGCCAGCAGTTATGATGGCGGGTCCTACAATGAGCAGTTCTTC. It encodes CASSYDGGSYNEQFF. J is TRBJ2-1 and V is TRBV6-5; tentative D call: TRBD2 (5 bases). This CDR3 has 15 residues. V was shortened by 3 bases and J by 1 base, with 10 bases between the two germline ends. Germline V CDR1 and CDR2: MNHEY, SVGAGI.

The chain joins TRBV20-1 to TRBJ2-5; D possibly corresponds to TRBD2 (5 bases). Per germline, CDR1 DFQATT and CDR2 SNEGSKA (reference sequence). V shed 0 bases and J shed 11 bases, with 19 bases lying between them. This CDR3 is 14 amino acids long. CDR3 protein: CSAREVGDWYEQYF. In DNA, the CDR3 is TGCAGTGCTAGAGAGGTCGGGGATTGGTATGAGCAGTACTTC.

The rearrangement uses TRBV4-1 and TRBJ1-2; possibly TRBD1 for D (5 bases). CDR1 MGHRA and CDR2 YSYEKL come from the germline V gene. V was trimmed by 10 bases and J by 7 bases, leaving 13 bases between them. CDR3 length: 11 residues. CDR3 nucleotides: TGCGCCACTTATGGGGCAAGTGGCTACACCTTC. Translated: CATYGASGYTF.

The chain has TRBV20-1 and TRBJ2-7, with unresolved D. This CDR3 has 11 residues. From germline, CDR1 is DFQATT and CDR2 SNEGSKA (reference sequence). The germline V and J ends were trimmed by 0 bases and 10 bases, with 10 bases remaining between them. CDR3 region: CSARDPALQYF. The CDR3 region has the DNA TGCAGTGCTAGAGACCCCGCCCTACAGTACTTC.

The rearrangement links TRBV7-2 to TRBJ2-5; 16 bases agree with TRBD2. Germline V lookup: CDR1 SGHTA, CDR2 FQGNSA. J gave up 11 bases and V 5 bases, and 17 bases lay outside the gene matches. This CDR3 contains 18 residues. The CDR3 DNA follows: TGTGCCAGCAGCCTCCCGGGACTAGCGGGAGGGCCGGGTAATGAGCAGTACTTC. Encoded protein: CASSLPGLAGGPGNEQYF. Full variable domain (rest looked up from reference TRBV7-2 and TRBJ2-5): GAGVSQSPSNKVTEKGKDVELRCDPISGHTALYWYRQSLGQGLEFLIYFQGNSAPDKSGLPSDRFSAERTGGSVSTLTIQRTQQEDSAVYLCASSLPGLAGGPGNEQYFGPGTRLLVL.

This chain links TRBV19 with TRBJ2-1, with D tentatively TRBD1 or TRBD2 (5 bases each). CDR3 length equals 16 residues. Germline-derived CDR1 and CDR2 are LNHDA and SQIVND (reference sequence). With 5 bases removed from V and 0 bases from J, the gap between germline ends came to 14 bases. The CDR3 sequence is CASSLLRGSSYNEQFF. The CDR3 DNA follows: TGTGCCAGTAGTTTACTGAGGGGCAGCTCCTACAATGAGCAGTTCTTC.

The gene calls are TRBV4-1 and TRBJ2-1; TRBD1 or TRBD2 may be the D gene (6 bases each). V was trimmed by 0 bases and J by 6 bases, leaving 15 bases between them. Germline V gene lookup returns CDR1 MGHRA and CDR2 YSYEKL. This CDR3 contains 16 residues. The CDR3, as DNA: TGCGCCAGCAGCCAAGATCGGGGGCCGGGATCCAATGAGCAGTTCTTC. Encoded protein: CASSQDRGPGSNEQFF.